Listed below are T cell receptor beta chains from one sample, sequenced in a study of T cell repertoires in cytomegalovirus infection. The antigens of these receptors remain unknown. TCRdb re-called the reads through MiXCR, storing one row per CDR3 protein. In the table there are approximately 910,000 distinct CDR3 sequences, approximately 33% of which are singletons. Source: cultured CD8+ T cells from PBMCs, taken from culture after CMV antigen stimulation. The receptors were sampled from a human donor in good health (CMV status not recorded). Some clones in this sample may be carry-over from other donors' samples. The CDR3 runs from the conserved cysteine through the conserved F or W. D genes are given only for firm matches. Expanded clones are given a class, and other clones once, few, many or no size at all.

cdr3_length j_call d_call v_call clone_size cdr3_nt cdr3_aa
18 TRBJ1-1 NA TRBV5-6 NA TGTGCCAGCAGCCCGGGGCCGTCATCCCCCACGATGTACACTGAAGCTTTCTTT CASSPGPSSPTMYTEAFF
15 TRBJ2-3 TRBD2 TRBV5-4 NA TGTGCCAGCAGCTTCGGGACTAGCGTCGCAGATACGCAGTATTTT CASSFGTSVADTQYF
15 TRBJ2-1 TRBD1 TRBV27 NA TGTGCCAGCAGTTTTGGGGCAGGGGGATCCAATGAGCAGTTCTTC CASSFGAGGSNEQFF
15 TRBJ2-5 NA TRBV7-8 few TGTGCCAGCAGCTTAGGTTACACGATTCAAGAGACCCAGTACTTC CASSLGYTIQETQYF
16 TRBJ1-4 NA TRBV7-2 many TGTGCCAGCAGACGCAGTTTCGGGACTAGTAATGAAAAACTGTTTTTT CASRRSFGTSNEKLFF
16 TRBJ2-6 NA TRBV20-1 NA TGCAGTGCCTGGAGTGTACCCAGCTCTGGGGCCAACGTCCTGACTTTC CSAWSVPSSGANVLTF
16 TRBJ2-2 TRBD2 TRBV15 few TGTGCCACCAGGGCATATAGCGGGGTGAACACCGGGGAGCTGTTTTTT CATRAYSGVNTGELFF
15 TRBJ1-2 NA TRBV20-1 few TGCAGTGCTTGGAGTAGGAGGGACCTCAACTATGGCTACACCTTC CSAWSRRDLNYGYTF
16 TRBJ1-1 TRBD1 TRBV5-1 NA TGCGCCAGCAGCAGGCCGGGACAGGGGCTATACTCTGAAGCTTTCTTT CASSRPGQGLYSEAFF
16 TRBJ2-1 TRBD2 TRBV4-1 NA TGCGCCAGCAGCCAAGATATTGGACTAGCGGGGGTGGAGCAGTTCTTC CASSQDIGLAGVEQFF
15 TRBJ1-2 NA TRBV4-1 NA TGCGCCAGCAGCCCCCCCCGCGGAAATAACTATGGCTACACCTTC CASSPPRGNNYGYTF
16 TRBJ2-2 NA TRBV7-9 many TGTGCCAGCAGCCCCCCCGGGACACTGAACACCGGGGAGCTGTTTTTT CASSPPGTLNTGELFF
18 TRBJ1-5 TRBD1 TRBV7-6 few TGTGCCAGCAGCTACGGCTCCGGGACAGGGGTTGGAAATCAGCCCCAGCATTTT CASSYGSGTGVGNQPQHF
15 TRBJ2-4 TRBD1 TRBV6-2/TRBV6-3 NA TGTGCCAGCAGTTACCTCGGGACAGGGATGGACATTCAGTACTTC CASSYLGTGMDIQYF
14 TRBJ2-7 NA TRBV6-6 NA TGTGCCAGCAGTTATGGGCAGGGAACCTACGAGCAGTACTTC CASSYGQGTYEQYF
17 TRBJ1-2 TRBD1 TRBV28 NA TGTGCCAGCAGTTTTAGCTCGGGGACAGGGGTAAACTATGGCTACACCTTC CASSFSSGTGVNYGYTF
14 TRBJ2-2 TRBD1 TRBV14 few TGTGCCAGCAGCCGGGACAGAAACACCGGGGAGCTGTTTTTT CASSRDRNTGELFF
12 TRBJ1-2 NA TRBV24-1 once TGTGCCACCAGTGTCGGTCCTGGCGGCTACACCTTC CATSVGPGGYTF
11 TRBJ1-2 NA TRBV7-2 many TGTGCCAGCAGCTTTATGAATGGCTACACCTTC CASSFMNGYTF
15 TRBJ2-1 NA TRBV15 NA TGTGCCACCAGCAAGTGGCGCGAGGGATACAATGAGCAGTTCTTC CATSKWREGYNEQFF
13 TRBJ2-3 NA TRBV7-2 many TGTGCCAGCAGCCCCTGGGGCACAGATACGCAGTATTTT CASSPWGTDTQYF
17 TRBJ1-1 TRBD1 TRBV6-2/TRBV6-3 NA TGTGCCAGCAGTTACTCCCCGGACAGGGGCGAAAACACTGAAGCTTTCTTT CASSYSPDRGENTEAFF
16 TRBJ2-3 TRBD2 TRBV7-9 many TGTGCCAGCAGCTTAGCTGGCGGGGGGGATACAGATACGCAGTATTTT CASSLAGGGDTDTQYF
12 TRBJ1-5 NA TRBV6-2/TRBV6-3 many TGTGCCAGCAGCGCGGGGTGGCAGCCCCAGCATTTT CASSAGWQPQHF
15 TRBJ1-1 NA TRBV29-1 NA TGCAGCGTTGAAGATGGTGGTTTTGGTAGGACTGAAGCTTTCTTT CSVEDGGFGRTEAFF